The following is a T cell receptor (beta chain) sequence with its context. What it recognizes is unknown. With V trimmed by 0 bases and J by 10 bases, 7 bases remained unmatched. CDR1 and CDR2 from the germline V gene are MNHEY and SVGAGI. The CDR3 length is 15 residues. This record comes from a study of PD-1 blockade in classical Hodgkin lymphoma. Study-level points and caveats: TCR diversity at baseline was reported to be reduced in newly diagnosed patients relative to healthy donors. Why the repertoires differ is still unclear, perhaps disease activity or prior therapy.

The data were produced by immunoSEQ multiplex PCR, yet TCRdb's version contains in-frame clones alone and is incomplete. Altogether roughly 27,000 clones are present, roughly 90% being singletons, with the ten largest covering 0.3% to 0.4%. Time point of the sample: newly diagnosed, previously untreated cHL patient sample. Purification of CD4+ T cells from thawed PBMCs was performed via magnetic negative selection. Untreated, newly diagnosed classical Hodgkin lymphoma PBMCs were comparators. The clonotype comes from a human donor with classical Hodgkin lymphoma. Sequencing was carried out using CD4+ T cells from blood. The chain is built from TRBV6-5 and TRBJ2-1, with 9 bases lining up with TRBD2. CDR3 bases: TGTGCCAGCAGTTACTCGAGACTAGCGGTCAGAGAGCAGTTCTTC. Translating gives CASSYSRLAVREQFF.